The 16 T cell receptor beta chains below all came from one sample that was sequenced in a study of cytomegalovirus exposure and HLA in healthy donors. The PCR contained 60 Vbeta and 13 Jbeta primers. Some clones are missing from TCRdb's copy, which holds only in-frame ones; the method was immunoSEQ multiplex PCR. The sample yields around 230,000 clones, roughly 82% seen once. The sample consisted of PBMCs. These TCRs come from a man between 40 and 49 years old in good health and CMV-seropositive.

This chain links TRBV5-8 with TRBJ1-2; TRBD1 aligns across 11 bases. V was clipped by 4 bases and J by 7 bases; unmatched bases: 9. This CDR3 spans 15 amino acids. Germline CDR1 is SGHTS and CDR2 is YDEGEE. CDR3: CASSSGDRGIGGYTF. The DNA for the CDR3 is TGTGCCAGCAGCAGCGGGGACAGGGGGATTGGTGGCTACACCTTC.

This chain joins TRBV5-1 and TRBJ1-1; D gene unclear. CDR3 length equals 12 residues. In germline, CDR1 is SGHRS, CDR2 YFSETQ. Trimming took off 4 bases at V and 8 bases at J, with 12 bases between the two ends. The CDR3 sequence is CASSRTDKEAFF. The CDR3 region has the DNA TGCGCCAGCAGCCGGACTGATAAAGAAGCTTTCTTT.

The V gene is TRBV5-4, the J gene TRBJ2-4, with D possibly matching TRBD2 (6 bases). Trimming took off 0 bases at V and 2 bases at J, with 6 bases between the two ends. The CDR3 spans 14 residues. Germline assignment: CDR1 SGHNT and CDR2 YYREEE (reference sequence). CDR3 bases: TGTGCCAGCAGCTTGGGCGGGACCAAAAACATTCAGTACTTC. Its translation is CASSLGGTKNIQYF. Filled out from reference TRBV5-4 and TRBJ2-4, the complete variable domain reads ETGVTQSPTHLIKTRGQQVTLRCSSQSGHNTVSWYQQALGQGPQFIFQYYREEENGRGNFPPRFSGLQFPNYSSELNVNALELDDSALYLCASSLGGTKNIQYFGAGTRLSVL.

This rearrangement joins TRBV7-7 to TRBJ2-3, with TRBD2 identical over 13 bases. The CDR3 runs to 15 residues. The V gene end was trimmed by 5 bases and the J gene end by 5 bases; junction bases not matched to a gene: 4. CDR1 SSHAT and CDR2 FNYEAQ come from the germline V gene (reference sequence). The DNA for the CDR3 is TGTGCCAGCAGCCCGTGGACTAGCGGGAGAGATACGCAGTATTTT. Residues: CASSPWTSGRDTQYF.

The CDR3 nucleotides read TGTGCCAGCAGTAAGAACAGGGGGGGGACTGAAGCTTTCTTT. It encodes CASSKNRGGTEAFF. The chain links TRBV6-5 to TRBJ1-1; 8 bases are a match to TRBD1. V trimming: 5 bases; J trimming: 5 bases; junction bases outside the gene matches: 7. The CDR3 is made up of 14 amino acids. Germline values: CDR1 MNHEY, CDR2 SVGAGI.

This sequence joins TRBV13 and TRBJ1-4; TRBD1 is a possible D gene (6 bases). CDR3 size: 14 residues. V lost 5 bases and J 7 bases, leaving 14 bases between the germline ends. CDR1 and CDR2 from the germline V gene are PRHDT and FYEKMQ (reference sequence). In nucleotides, the CDR3 is TGTGCCAGCAGCCGCAGGGGTGGGGGTGAAAAACTGTTTTTT. This sequence encodes CASSRRGGGEKLFF.

The chain is built from TRBV9 and TRBJ1-1; 8 positions match TRBD1. J lost 2 bases, V lost 2 bases, and 11 bases had no gene match. This CDR3 has 17 residues. CDR1 and CDR2 (germline): SGDLS, YYNGEE. The CDR3 DNA reads as TGTGCCAGCAGCGTTGGCTGGGCAGGGGGCCCAAACACTGAAGCTTTCTTT. Protein product: CASSVGWAGGPNTEAFF.

The chain couples TRBV6-5 to TRBJ1-1; 8 nucleotides align to TRBD1. J gave up 2 bases and V 7 bases, and 9 bases lay outside the gene matches. This CDR3 spans 15 amino acids. Germline V gene lookup returns CDR1 MNHEY and CDR2 SVGAGI. The CDR3 nucleotides are TGTGCCAGCAACGAGCAGGGGGCATTCAACACTGAAGCTTTCTTT. Residues: CASNEQGAFNTEAFF.

This clone was detected only a few times. The V call is TRBV5-1, the J call TRBJ1-1, with D perhaps TRBD1 (5 bases). V shed 1 base and J shed 0 bases, with 10 bases lying between them. CDR1 and CDR2 (germline): SGHRS, YFSETQ. This CDR3 is 15 amino acids long. This CDR3 is CASSLSGRVNTEAFF. CDR3 nucleotide sequence: TGCGCCAGCAGCTTGAGTGGCAGGGTGAACACTGAAGCTTTCTTT.

J is TRBJ2-1 and V is TRBV7-6, with 8 bases lining up with TRBD2. The CDR3 has 14 amino acids. Losses at the gene ends were 1 base for V and 5 bases for J; bases not matched to a gene: 1. CDR1 and CDR2 (germline): SGHVS, FNYEAQ. The chain's CDR3 is CASSLELADNEQFF. The DNA for the CDR3 is TGTGCCAGCAGCTTAGAACTAGCGGACAATGAGCAGTTCTTC.

The chain has TRBV30 and TRBJ1-5, with a possible D match to TRBD1 (5 bases). Germline values: CDR1 GTSNPN, CDR2 SVGIG (reference sequence). The CDR3 contains 14 residues. Trimming left V 1 base short and J 5 bases short, with 12 bases between. CDR3 protein: CAWSETADYQPQHF. The DNA for the CDR3 is TGTGCCTGGAGTGAGACAGCAGACTATCAGCCCCAGCATTTT.

V gene TRBV5-1 combines with J gene TRBJ2-5; 9 bases align to TRBD2. The CDR3 length is 18 residues. CDR1 and CDR2 (germline): SGHRS, YFSETQ. The V gene end was trimmed by 0 bases and the J gene end by 1 base; junction bases not matched to a gene: 10. The CDR3 here is CASSLGARSGRSQETQYF. The CDR3 nucleotides read TGCGCCAGCAGCTTGGGGGCCCGGAGCGGGAGGAGCCAAGAGACCCAGTACTTC.

This clone was detected only a few times. The chain couples TRBV2 to TRBJ1-6, with 8 positions matching TRBD1. CDR3 size: 15 residues. With V trimmed by 4 bases and J by 6 bases, 5 bases remained unmatched. In germline, CDR1 is SNHLY, CDR2 FYNNEI. CDR3 amino acids: CASSVDRGGNSPLHF. Here the CDR3 DNA reads TGTGCCAGCAGTGTCGACAGGGGCGGTAATTCACCCCTCCACTTT.

The chain has TRBV5-6 and TRBJ2-1; unclear D gene. This CDR3 spans 17 amino acids. The V and J ends lost 0 bases and 0 bases respectively, with 13 bases between them. From germline, CDR1 is SGHDT and CDR2 YYEEEE. The CDR3 region has the DNA TGTGCCAGCAGCTTGGCTATTCTCCCGAGCTCCTACAATGAGCAGTTCTTC. It codes for CASSLAILPSSYNEQFF.

This clone showed up just a few times. CDR3 loop: CASSILQGGRDIQYF. The CDR3 DNA sequence: TGTGCCAGTAGTATTTTGCAGGGCGGTAGGGACATTCAGTACTTC. V gene TRBV19 combines with J gene TRBJ2-4, with D perhaps matching TRBD1 (5 bases). Trimming pared 3 bases from V and 8 bases from J, leaving 17 bases between. CDR1 LNHDA and CDR2 SQIVND come from the germline V gene (reference sequence). The CDR3 runs to 15 residues.

The chain is built from TRBV29-1 and TRBJ2-2; perhaps TRBD1 as D (5 bases). V lost 6 bases and J lost 3, with 8 bases in between. In germline, CDR1 is SQVTM, CDR2 ANQGSEA. The CDR3 runs 12 residues. CDR3 DNA: TGCAGCGTCAGGGTATACACCGGGGAGCTGTTTTTT. Translating it yields CSVRVYTGELFF.